Below are 30 T cell receptor beta chains sequenced from a single sample in a study of T cell responses to AZD1222 COVID-19 vaccine. This table comes from immunoSEQ multiplex PCR, and its TCRdb copy is limited to in-frame clones, with some not included. The sample has around 120,000 clones; approximately 94% are singletons. The starting material was peripheral blood, obtained 28 days after the second AZD1222 dose. These receptors originate from an adult who received the AZD1222 COVID-19 vaccine.

The rearrangement links TRBV5-1 to TRBJ1-2; D perhaps matches TRBD1 (5 bases). Germline CDR1 reads SGHRS; CDR2 reads YFSETQ. Trimming shortened V by 5 bases and J by 9 bases, and 23 bases separated the two germline ends. The CDR3 loop spans 15 amino acids. The CDR3 coding sequence is TGCGCCAGCAGGTTTACTACAGACGAGAAGGGACGCTACACCTTC. Amino acid sequence: CASRFTTDEKGRYTF.

Only one count was recorded for this clone. The chain carries TRBV7-7 and TRBJ2-5, with no clear D. Trimming removed 2 bases at V and 2 bases at J, with 6 bases between. Germline V gives CDR1 SSHAT, CDR2 FNYEAQ (reference sequence). The CDR3 has 13 amino acids. The CDR3 DNA reads TGTGCCAGCAGCTTACAATTTCAAGAGACCCAGTACTTC. Residues: CASSLQFQETQYF.

The chain uses TRBV7-9 and TRBJ1-2, with TRBD1 as a possible D gene (6 bases). CDR1 and CDR2 (germline): SEHNR, FQNEAQ (reference sequence). V was shortened by 5 bases and J by 1 base, with 20 bases between the two germline ends. The CDR3 is 17 residues long. The CDR3 bases are TGTGCCAGCAGCCTCCGGGCCGGACTAGGGGGTAACTATGGCTACACCTTC. Translated: CASSLRAGLGGNYGYTF.

The chain is built from TRBV6-5 and TRBJ1-1, with D tentatively TRBD1 (6 bases). Germline lookup yields CDR1 MNHEY and CDR2 SVGAGI. V shed 2 bases and J shed 3 bases, with 10 bases lying between them. The CDR3 covers 14 residues. CDR3 amino acids: CASSYGGGDTEAFF. CDR3 bases: TGTGCCAGCAGTTACGGGGGCGGCGACACTGAAGCTTTCTTT.

This clone appeared once. V gene TRBV29-1 combines with J gene TRBJ1-1; D is unresolved. CDR1 SQVTM and CDR2 ANQGSEA come from the germline V gene. The V and J ends lost 6 bases and 1 base respectively, with 15 bases between them. The CDR3 covers 14 residues. This CDR3 is CSVQGGGRNTEAFF. In DNA, the CDR3 is TGCAGCGTCCAAGGAGGAGGACGGAACACTGAAGCTTTCTTT.

Worth noting for this clone: Sequence at one end of the junction differs from germline and may be a read error. This chain joins TRBV3-1 (or the pseudogene TRBV3-2) and TRBJ1-2, with D hard to call. CDR1 is LGHDT and CDR2 is YNNKEL in the germline V gene (reference sequence). The CDR3 spans 13 residues. The DNA of the CDR3 is TGTGCCAGCACCCAAATACCTGGGGATGGCTACACCTTC. This gives the protein CASTQIPGDGYTF.

The V call is TRBV10-2, the J call TRBJ2-7; 7 bases match TRBD1. Germline V gene sequence: CDR1 WSHSY, CDR2 SAAADI. V lost 8 bases to trimming and J lost 0 bases; unmatched junction nucleotides: 10. The CDR3 extends over 15 amino acids. In DNA, the CDR3 is TGCGCCAGCCAGGCCGGGACAGCGAGCTCCTACGAGCAGTACTTC. It yields the protein CASQAGTASSYEQYF.

V usage is TRBV5-1 and J usage is TRBJ1-2, with TRBD1 matching 7 bases. V lost 0 bases to trimming and J lost 3 bases; unmatched junction nucleotides: 2. CDR3 length equals 14 residues. Germline CDR1 reads SGHRS; CDR2 reads YFSETQ. CDR3 bases: TGCGCCAGCAGCTTGGACAGGGGAGACTATGGCTACACCTTC. The encoded protein is CASSLDRGDYGYTF.

DNA for the CDR3: TGTGCCAGCAGCCAACTGGGATCTAGCGGGGGGGCCCACGAGCAGTACTTC. This encodes CASSQLGSSGGAHEQYF. This chain connects TRBV3-1 (or the pseudogene TRBV3-2) to TRBJ2-7, with 12 bases fitting TRBD2. CDR3 length: 17 residues. J was trimmed by 5 bases and V by 2 bases; bases with no gene match: 10. The germline V gene has CDR1 LGHDT and CDR2 YNNKEL (reference sequence).

The chain employs TRBV25-1 and TRBJ2-6; D perhaps matches TRBD1 (5 bases). There are 14 residues in the CDR3. Trimming pared 4 bases from V and 3 bases from J, leaving 7 bases between. CDR1 MGHDK and CDR2 SYGVNS come from the germline V gene. CDR3 sequence reads: CASSVTGGANVLTF. In DNA form, the CDR3 reads TGTGCCAGCAGTGTAACAGGTGGGGCCAACGTCCTGACTTTC.

The chain couples TRBV10-3 to TRBJ1-1; 9 positions match TRBD1. The CDR3 is 15 residues long. Germline CDR1 ENHRY, CDR2 SYGVKD. The V and J ends lost 6 bases and 1 base, in that order; junction bases with no gene match: 6. The CDR3 here is CAISEPGQGNTEAFF. The CDR3 nucleotides are TGTGCCATCAGCGAACCGGGACAGGGGAACACTGAAGCTTTCTTT.

The V and J genes are TRBV15 and TRBJ2-7; D gene ambiguous. Germline CDR1 and CDR2: LNHNV and YYDKDF (reference sequence). Trimming stripped 1 base from V and 5 bases from J, with 15 bases between. The CDR3 is 15 residues long. The CDR3 is CATSRGWDVANEQYF. The CDR3 DNA is TGTGCCACCAGCAGAGGTTGGGATGTAGCTAACGAGCAGTACTTC. The full variable domain, rest sourced from reference TRBV15 and TRBJ2-7, is DAMVIQNPRYQVTQFGKPVTLSCSQTLNHNVMYWYQQKSSQAPKLLFHYYDKDFNNEADTPDNFQSRRPNTSFCFLDIRSPGLGDTAMYLCATSRGWDVANEQYFGPGTRLTVT.

This clone was picked up one time. The chain recombines TRBV9 with TRBJ2-3; 8 nucleotides match TRBD2. V gave up 1 base and J gave up 5 bases; unmatched junction bases: 3. The V gene's germline CDR1 is SGDLS and CDR2 YYNGEE. The CDR3 length is 14 residues. The CDR3 reads CASSVRGGLDTQYF. CDR3 DNA: TGTGCCAGCAGCGTACGCGGGGGGTTAGATACGCAGTATTTT.

The gene calls are TRBV9 and TRBJ1-4, with TRBD1 matching 7 bases. The junction had 5 bases not matched to a gene; V was cut back by 4 bases and J by 5 bases. This CDR3 is 14 amino acids long. Germline V gene data show CDR1 as SGDLS and CDR2 as YYNGEE. The CDR3 loop is CASSLGQDNEKLFF. CDR3 sequence (DNA): TGTGCCAGCAGCCTAGGACAGGACAATGAAAAACTGTTTTTT. The whole variable domain, remainder taken from reference TRBV9 and TRBJ1-4, is DSGVTQTPKHLITATGQRVTLRCSPRSGDLSVYWYQQSLDQGLQFLIQYYNGEERAKGNILERFSAQQFPDLHSELNLSSLELGDSALYFCASSLGQDNEKLFFGSGTQLSVL.

This chain links TRBV29-1 with TRBJ2-7; 8 bases map to TRBD1. Per the germline V gene, CDR1 is SQVTM and CDR2 is ANQGSEA. V lost 1 base, J lost 6 bases, and 11 bases stayed unmatched. The CDR3 extends over 15 amino acids. The CDR3 sequence is CSVEGGPDRALEQYF. DNA for the CDR3: TGCAGCGTTGAAGGGGGTCCGGACAGGGCCCTCGAGCAGTACTTC.

This sequence joins TRBV5-1 and TRBJ1-1, with unresolved D. The CDR3 length is 13 residues. The V gene's germline CDR1 is SGHRS and CDR2 YFSETQ. Trimming stripped 0 bases from V and 4 bases from J, with 7 bases between. The CDR3 reads CASSLALSTEAFF. The CDR3 DNA follows: TGCGCCAGCAGCTTGGCCCTGAGCACTGAAGCTTTCTTT.

This chain connects TRBV18 to TRBJ1-1; 7 nucleotides line up with TRBD1. Looked up from germline, CDR1 is KGHSH and CDR2 is LQKENI. The CDR3 covers 14 residues. V trimming: 6 bases; J trimming: 4 bases; junction bases outside the gene matches: 8. The CDR3, as DNA: TGTGCCAGCTCGCCCGGGACAGAACTCACTGAAGCTTTCTTT. It translates to CASSPGTELTEAFF. The full variable domain, rest sourced from reference TRBV18 and TRBJ1-1, is NAGVMQNPRHLVRRRGQEARLRCSPMKGHSHVYWYRQLPEEGLKFMVYLQKENIIDESGMPKERFSAEFPKEGPSILRIQQVVRGDSAAYFCASSPGTELTEAFFGQGTRLTVV.

The chain employs TRBV19 and TRBJ1-1, with 10 nucleotides matching TRBD1. Germline CDR1 LNHDA, CDR2 SQIVND (reference sequence). V dropped 6 bases and J dropped 1; count of bases not matched to a gene: 5. CDR3 length: 15 amino acids. This CDR3 reads CASSPGQGRNTEAFF. In DNA, the CDR3 is TGTGCCAGTAGCCCGGGACAGGGGCGGAACACTGAAGCTTTCTTT.

The chain carries TRBV19 and TRBJ1-2; D remains unclear. The V and J ends lost 5 bases and 8 bases respectively, with 12 bases between them. The CDR3 is 12 residues long. Germline-derived CDR1 and CDR2 are LNHDA and SQIVND (reference sequence). This chain's CDR3 is CASSPQSAGYTF. The CDR3 bases are TGTGCCAGTAGTCCTCAGTCAGCCGGCTACACCTTC.

V and J are TRBV20-1 and TRBJ1-1; no reliable D call. The germline gives CDR1 DFQATT, CDR2 SNEGSKA (reference sequence). V was shortened by 5 bases and J by 3 bases, with 7 bases between the two germline ends. The CDR3 is 11 residues long. The CDR3 region has the DNA TGCAGTGCTCCAGGCTACACTGAAGCTTTCTTT. Translation: CSAPGYTEAFF.

The chain carries TRBV9 and TRBJ2-3; D might be TRBD1 (7 bases). V lost 0 bases, J lost 3 bases, and 11 bases lay in between. The CDR3 is made up of 15 amino acids. Germline V gives CDR1 SGDLS, CDR2 YYNGEE. The CDR3 sequence is CASSVVQGGTDTQYF. CDR3 nucleotides: TGTGCCAGCAGCGTAGTCCAGGGGGGTACAGATACGCAGTATTTT.

This clone has more than one count but fewer than ten. The chain has TRBV6-4 and TRBJ2-1; 8 bases align to TRBD2. CDR3 length: 14 amino acids. Per the germline V gene, CDR1 is MRHNA and CDR2 is SNTAGT. The ends lost 4 bases at V and 6 bases at J; junction bases unmatched: 5. In DNA form, the CDR3 reads TGTGCCAGCAGTGCGCCCGGGACTAGCAATGAGCAGTTCTTC. As protein: CASSAPGTSNEQFF.

The J gene is TRBJ2-7, the V gene TRBV2; D is perhaps TRBD1 (5 bases). V was trimmed by 2 bases and J by 1 base, leaving 6 bases between them. The CDR3 runs to 13 residues. Germline V gene lookup returns CDR1 SNHLY and CDR2 FYNNEI. Written as DNA, the CDR3 is TGTGCCAGCAGTGAATACAGGTCCTACGAGCAGTACTTC. It specifies CASSEYRSYEQYF. Combining the CDR3 with reference TRBV2 and TRBJ2-7 gives the whole variable domain EPEVTQTPSHQVTQMGQEVILRCVPISNHLYFYWYRQILGQKVEFLVSFYNNEISEKSEIFDDQFSVERPDGSNFTLKIRSTKLEDSAMYFCASSEYRSYEQYFGPGTRLTVT.

This chain connects TRBV11-2 to TRBJ2-1; D perhaps matches TRBD2 (5 bases). Deletions cut 3 bases from V and 7 bases from J, with 10 bases between. CDR1 is SGHAT, CDR2 FQNNGV, per germline. The CDR3 loop spans 13 amino acids. The CDR3 sequence: CASSFSGENEQFF. Here the CDR3 DNA reads TGTGCCAGCAGCTTCAGCGGCGAAAATGAGCAGTTCTTC.

The chain couples TRBV5-1 to TRBJ1-4; D is perhaps TRBD1 (5 bases). The V end lost 4 bases, the J end lost 4 bases, and 17 bases lay between the germline ends. The length of the CDR3 is 16 residues. Germline V lookup: CDR1 SGHRS, CDR2 YFSETQ. CDR3 bases: TGCGCCAGCAGCCGGGGAGGAGGGGCCAATAATGAAAAACTGTTTTTT. It yields the protein CASSRGGGANNEKLFF.

The CDR3 loop is CASRKTGGRLPEQYF. In nucleotides, the CDR3 is TGTGCCAGCAGGAAAACTGGGGGGAGGTTACCCGAGCAGTACTTC. The chain recombines TRBV2 with TRBJ2-7, with a weak D call TRBD2 (6 bases). CDR1 SNHLY and CDR2 FYNNEI come from the germline V gene. This CDR3 has 15 amino acids. V lost 6 bases and J 6 bases, leaving 21 bases between the germline ends.

This chain connects TRBV7-2 to TRBJ2-4; TRBD2 aligns across 10 bases. V lost 2 bases, J lost 7 bases, and 2 bases stayed unmatched. The CDR3 has 14 amino acids. Germline V gene lookup returns CDR1 SGHTA and CDR2 FQGNSA. The DNA for the CDR3 is TGTGCCAGCAGCTTAAAGCGGGGGGGGAACATTCAGTACTTC. This codes for CASSLKRGGNIQYF.

The chain employs TRBV18 and TRBJ1-5; TRBD1 matches 8 bases. Germline lookup yields CDR1 KGHSH and CDR2 LQKENI. The CDR3 is 17 residues long. Unmatched junction bases numbered 10, after V lost 4 bases and J lost 2 bases. CDR3 loop: CASSHRSGGDGNQPQHF. The CDR3 DNA reads as TGTGCCAGCTCACACCGCTCAGGGGGCGACGGCAATCAGCCCCAGCATTTT.

The CDR3 DNA sequence: TGTGCCAGCAGCCCGGACGGGACTGAAGCTTTCTTT. It is translated as CASSPDGTEAFF. The chain employs TRBV5-4 and TRBJ1-1; unclear D gene. Germline CDR1 and CDR2: SGHNT and YYREEE (reference sequence). The length of the CDR3 is 12 residues. V gave up 4 bases and J gave up 5 bases, with 9 bases separating them.

This sequence joins TRBV6-2 or TRBV6-3 and TRBJ1-1; weak D call: TRBD1 (5 bases). The CDR3 has 12 amino acids. Germline V CDR1 and CDR2: MNHEY, SVGEGT. V lost 6 bases and J lost 5, with 10 bases in between. The CDR3 bases are TGTGCCAGCAGCCACGGGGGTACTGAAGCTTTCTTT. The encoded protein is CASSHGGTEAFF.